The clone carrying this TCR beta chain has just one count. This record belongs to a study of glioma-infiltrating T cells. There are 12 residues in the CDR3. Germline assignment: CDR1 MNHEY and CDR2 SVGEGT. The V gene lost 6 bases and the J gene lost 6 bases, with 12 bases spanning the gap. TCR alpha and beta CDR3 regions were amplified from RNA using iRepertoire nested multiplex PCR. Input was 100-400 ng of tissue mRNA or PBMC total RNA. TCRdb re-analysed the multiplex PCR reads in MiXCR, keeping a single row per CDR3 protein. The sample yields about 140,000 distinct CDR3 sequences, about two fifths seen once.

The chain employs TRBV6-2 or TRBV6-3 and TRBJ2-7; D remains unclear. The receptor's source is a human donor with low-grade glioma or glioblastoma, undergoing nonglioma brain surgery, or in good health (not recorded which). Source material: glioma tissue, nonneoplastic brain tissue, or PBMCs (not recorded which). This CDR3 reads CASSRPLGEQYF. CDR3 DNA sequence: TGTGCCAGCAGCCGACCCTTGGGCGAGCAGTACTTC.